This TCR beta chain originates from a study of neurological immune-mediated disorders. This clonotype was counted at least ten times. TCRdb recomputed calls from the 5' RACE reads with MiXCR, one row per CDR3 protein. The sample records 130,000 or so distinct CDR3 sequences, about 3.4% being singletons. The CDR3 spans 15 residues. Trimming pared 6 bases from V and 1 base from J, leaving 19 bases between. Germline V lookup: CDR1 DFQATT, CDR2 SNEGSKA (reference sequence). The rearrangement uses TRBV20-1 and TRBJ2-7, with D perhaps TRBD2 (7 bases). The TCR was taken from a woman in her 30s with multiple sclerosis. Sequenced material: PBMCs. The DNA for the CDR3 is TGCAGTGCCGAGGTTCGGGGGGCCAGTTCCTACGAGCAGTACTTC. Its protein product is CSAEVRGASSYEQYF.